Below, 8 T cell receptor beta chains from the same sample are listed, as sequenced in a study of cytomegalovirus exposure and HLA in healthy donors. The PCR contained 60 Vbeta and 13 Jbeta primers. The table came from immunoSEQ multiplex PCR; TCRdb's copy has only in-frame clones and leaves some out. The sample holds roughly 50,000 clones. Material: PBMCs. These receptors were taken from a female donor in good health and CMV-seronegative.

The J gene is TRBJ2-5, the V gene TRBV7-9; no firm D call. Germline assignment: CDR1 SEHNR and CDR2 FQNEAQ (reference sequence). The CDR3 covers 15 residues. Trimming shortened V by 2 bases and J by 1 base, and 11 bases separated the two germline ends. The CDR3 DNA is TGTGCCAGCAGCTTAAGTCGCCAGATCCAAGAGACCCAGTACTTC. Its protein product is CASSLSRQIQETQYF.

This chain links TRBV6-5 with TRBJ2-2, with TRBD2 matching 12 bases. This CDR3 contains 16 residues. V trimming: 2 bases; J trimming: 6 bases; junction bases outside the gene matches: 4. The germline V gene has CDR1 MNHEY and CDR2 SVGAGI. CDR3 sequence (DNA): TGTGCCAGCAGTTACCTGACTAGCGGGAGACCCGGGGAGCTGTTTTTT. This sequence encodes CASSYLTSGRPGELFF.

This sequence joins TRBV6-5 and TRBJ1-1; tentative D call: TRBD1 (6 bases). V lost 6 bases and J lost 0, with 11 bases in between. CDR3 length: 14 amino acids. Germline CDR1 MNHEY, CDR2 SVGAGI. The CDR3 protein is CASRWDTVNTEAFF. Written as DNA, the CDR3 is TGTGCCAGCAGATGGGACACCGTGAACACTGAAGCTTTCTTT.

V and J are TRBV6-5 and TRBJ2-2; TRBD1 aligns across 7 bases. Unmatched junction bases numbered 2, after V lost 6 bases and J lost 1 base. The CDR3 length is 14 residues. CDR1 MNHEY and CDR2 SVGAGI come from the germline V gene. Here the CDR3 DNA reads TGTGCCAGCAGACAGGGGATGAACACCGGGGAGCTGTTTTTT. Its protein is CASRQGMNTGELFF.

The gene calls are TRBV5-1 and TRBJ1-1; TRBD1 matches 7 bases. The CDR3 consists of 15 residues. With 0 bases clipped from V and 3 bases from J, the junction kept 5 bases outside the gene matches. Germline V gene lookup returns CDR1 SGHRS and CDR2 YFSETQ. The CDR3 is CASSLAQGWHTEAFF. CDR3 sequence (DNA): TGCGCCAGCAGCTTGGCACAGGGGTGGCACACTGAAGCTTTCTTT. Full variable domain (missing parts from reference TRBV5-1 and TRBJ1-1): KAGVTQTPRYLIKTRGQQVTLSCSPISGHRSVSWYQQTPGQGLQFLFEYFSETQRNKGNFPGRFSGRQFSNSRSEMNVSTLELGDSALYLCASSLAQGWHTEAFFGQGTRLTVV.

The CDR3 DNA is TGTGCCAGCTCCCGCCCCCCAGGGGCTGGGGCCAACGTCCTGACTTTC. As protein: CASSRPPGAGANVLTF. The chain has TRBV18 and TRBJ2-6, with D possibly matching TRBD1 (6 bases). Trimming took 6 bases from V and 2 from J, leaving 14 bases between them. The CDR3 totals 16 residues. CDR1 is KGHSH, CDR2 LQKENI, per germline.

V and J are TRBV6-1 and TRBJ1-1; 11 positions agree with TRBD1. The CDR3 is 12 residues long. Germline trimming cut 6 bases from V and 10 bases from J; bases unmatched to any gene: 4. Germline V gene lookup returns CDR1 MNHNS and CDR2 SASEGT. The CDR3 sequence: CASRGTGGTAFF. CDR3 nucleotide sequence: TGTGCCAGCAGGGGGACAGGGGGTACAGCTTTCTTT.

The chain is built from TRBV4-3 and TRBJ1-1; no firm D call. This CDR3 contains 14 residues. The V gene's germline CDR1 is LGHNA and CDR2 YSLEER. V shed 1 base and J shed 1 base, with 7 bases lying between them. The CDR3, as DNA: TGCGCCAGCAGCCAAGTTGGGCGGAACACTGAAGCTTTCTTT. Its translation: CASSQVGRNTEAFF.